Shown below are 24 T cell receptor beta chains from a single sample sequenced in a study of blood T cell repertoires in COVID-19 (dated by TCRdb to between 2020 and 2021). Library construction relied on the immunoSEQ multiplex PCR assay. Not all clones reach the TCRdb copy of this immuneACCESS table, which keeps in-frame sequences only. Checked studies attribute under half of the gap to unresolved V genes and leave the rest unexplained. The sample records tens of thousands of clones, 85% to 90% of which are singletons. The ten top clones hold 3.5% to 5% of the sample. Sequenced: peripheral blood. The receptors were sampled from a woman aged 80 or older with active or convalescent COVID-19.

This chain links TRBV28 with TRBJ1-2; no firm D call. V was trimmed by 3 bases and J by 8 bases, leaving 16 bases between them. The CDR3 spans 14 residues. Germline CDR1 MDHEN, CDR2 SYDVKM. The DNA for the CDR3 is TGTGCCAGCAGTTTCGGTTTGTGGGCAGGAGGCTACACCTTC. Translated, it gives CASSFGLWAGGYTF.

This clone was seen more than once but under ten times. Here the CDR3 DNA reads TGTGCCACCAAAACGACAGGGAACACTGAAGCTTTCTTT. It is translated as CATKTTGNTEAFF. The chain has TRBV5-4 and TRBJ1-1, with D possibly TRBD1 on 6 matching bases. Deletions cut 9 bases from V and 1 base from J, with 13 bases between. The CDR3 spans 13 residues. Germline CDR1 and CDR2: SGHNT and YYREEE (reference sequence).

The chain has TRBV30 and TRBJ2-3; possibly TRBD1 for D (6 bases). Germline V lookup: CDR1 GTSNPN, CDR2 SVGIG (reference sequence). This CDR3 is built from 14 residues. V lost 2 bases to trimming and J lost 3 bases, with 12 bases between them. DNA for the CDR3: TGTGCCTGGAGTCAGGGGCGAGGGACAGATACGCAGTATTTT. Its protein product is CAWSQGRGTDTQYF.

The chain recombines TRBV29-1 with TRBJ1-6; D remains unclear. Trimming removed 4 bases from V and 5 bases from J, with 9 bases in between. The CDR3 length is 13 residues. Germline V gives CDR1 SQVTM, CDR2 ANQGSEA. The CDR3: CSVVDRNNSPLHF. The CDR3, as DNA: TGCAGCGTTGTCGATAGAAATAATTCACCCCTCCACTTT.

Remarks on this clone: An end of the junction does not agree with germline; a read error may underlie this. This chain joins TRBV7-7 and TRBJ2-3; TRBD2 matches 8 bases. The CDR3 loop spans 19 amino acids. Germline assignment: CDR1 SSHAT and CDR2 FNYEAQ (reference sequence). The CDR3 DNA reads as TGTGCTAGCAGCCCCCTTGTGGGGGCGGGAGGTTGGACCACAGATACGCAGTATTTT. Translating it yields CASSPLVGAGGWTTDTQYF.

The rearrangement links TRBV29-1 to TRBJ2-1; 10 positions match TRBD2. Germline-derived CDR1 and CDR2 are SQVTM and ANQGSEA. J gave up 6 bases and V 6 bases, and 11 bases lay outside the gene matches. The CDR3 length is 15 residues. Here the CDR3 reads CSVVAGLAGVNEQFF. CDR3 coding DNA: TGCAGCGTGGTAGCTGGGCTAGCGGGAGTCAATGAGCAGTTCTTC.

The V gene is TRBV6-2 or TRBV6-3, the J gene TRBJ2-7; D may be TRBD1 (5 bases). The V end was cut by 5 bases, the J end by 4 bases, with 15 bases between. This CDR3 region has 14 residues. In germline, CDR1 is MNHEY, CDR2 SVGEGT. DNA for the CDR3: TGTGCCAGCAGTCAGAGGCAGGGAAGATACGAGCAGTACTTC. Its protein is CASSQRQGRYEQYF.

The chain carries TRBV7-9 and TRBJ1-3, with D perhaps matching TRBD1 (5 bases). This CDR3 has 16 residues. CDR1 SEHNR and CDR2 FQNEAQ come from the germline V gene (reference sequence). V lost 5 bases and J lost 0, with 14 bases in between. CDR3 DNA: TGTGCCAGCAGCCACCTACAGGCATACTCTGGAAACACCATATATTTT. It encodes CASSHLQAYSGNTIYF.

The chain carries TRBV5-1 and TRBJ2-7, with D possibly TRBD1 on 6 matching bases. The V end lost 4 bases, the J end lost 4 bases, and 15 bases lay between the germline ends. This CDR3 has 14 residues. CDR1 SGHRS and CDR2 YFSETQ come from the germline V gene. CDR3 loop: CASSGSGTLYEQYF. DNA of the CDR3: TGCGCCAGCAGCGGTTCCGGGACACTGTACGAGCAGTACTTC.

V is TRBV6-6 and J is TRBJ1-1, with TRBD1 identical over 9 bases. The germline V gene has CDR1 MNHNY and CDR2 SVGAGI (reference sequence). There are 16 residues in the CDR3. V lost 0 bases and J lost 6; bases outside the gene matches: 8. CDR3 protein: CASSYSTGGGRAEAFF. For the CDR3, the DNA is TGTGCCAGCAGTTACTCGACAGGGGGAGGGAGGGCTGAAGCTTTCTTT.

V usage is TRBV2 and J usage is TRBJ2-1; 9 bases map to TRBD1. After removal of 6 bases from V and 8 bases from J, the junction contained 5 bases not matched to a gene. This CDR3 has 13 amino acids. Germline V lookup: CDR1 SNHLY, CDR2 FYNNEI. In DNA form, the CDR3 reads TGTGCCAGCAGCGGGACAGGGAGGGATGAGCAGTTCTTC. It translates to CASSGTGRDEQFF.

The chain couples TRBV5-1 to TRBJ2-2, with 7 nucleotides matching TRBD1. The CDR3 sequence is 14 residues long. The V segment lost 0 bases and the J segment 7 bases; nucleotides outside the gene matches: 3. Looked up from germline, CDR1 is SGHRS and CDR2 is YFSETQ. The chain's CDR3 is CASSLEGAGGELFF. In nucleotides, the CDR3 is TGCGCCAGCAGCTTGGAGGGGGCTGGCGGGGAGCTGTTTTTT.

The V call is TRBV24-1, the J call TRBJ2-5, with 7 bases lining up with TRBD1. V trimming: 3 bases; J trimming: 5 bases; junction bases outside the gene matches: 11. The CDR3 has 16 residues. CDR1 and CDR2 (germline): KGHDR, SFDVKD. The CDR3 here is CATSDLKGAQTETQYF. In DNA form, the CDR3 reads TGTGCCACCAGTGATCTGAAGGGGGCGCAGACGGAGACCCAGTACTTC.

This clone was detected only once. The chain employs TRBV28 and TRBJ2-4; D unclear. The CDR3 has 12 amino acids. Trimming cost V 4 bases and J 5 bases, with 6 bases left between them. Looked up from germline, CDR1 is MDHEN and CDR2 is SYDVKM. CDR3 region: CASSSTENIQYF. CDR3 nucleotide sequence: TGTGCCAGCAGTTCCACGGAAAACATTCAGTACTTC.

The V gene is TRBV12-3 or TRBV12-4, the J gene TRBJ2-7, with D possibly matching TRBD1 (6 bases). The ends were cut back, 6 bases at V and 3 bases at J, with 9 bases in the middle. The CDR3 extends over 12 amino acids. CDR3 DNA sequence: TGTGCCAGCAGAGCGGACAGCTACGAGCAGTACTTC. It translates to CASRADSYEQYF.

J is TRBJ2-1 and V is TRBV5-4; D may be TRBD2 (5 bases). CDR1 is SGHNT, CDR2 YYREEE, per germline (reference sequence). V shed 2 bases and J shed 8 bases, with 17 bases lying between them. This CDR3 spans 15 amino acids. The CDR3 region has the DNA TGTGCCAGCAGCTTTTGGGAGAGGGTTATGGATGAGCAGTTCTTC. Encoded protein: CASSFWERVMDEQFF.

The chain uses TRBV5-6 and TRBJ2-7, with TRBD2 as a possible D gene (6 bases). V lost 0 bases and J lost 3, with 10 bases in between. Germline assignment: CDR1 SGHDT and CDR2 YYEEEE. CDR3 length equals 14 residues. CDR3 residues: CASSLDSGHYEQYF. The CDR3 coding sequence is TGTGCCAGCAGCTTGGATAGCGGCCACTACGAGCAGTACTTC.

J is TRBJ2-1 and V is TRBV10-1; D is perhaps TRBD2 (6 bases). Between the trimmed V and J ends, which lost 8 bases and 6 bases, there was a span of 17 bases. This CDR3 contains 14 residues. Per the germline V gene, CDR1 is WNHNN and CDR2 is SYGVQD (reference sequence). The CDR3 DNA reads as TGCGCCAGCTACGGGAGTTCCGCTTCCAATGAGCAGTTCTTC. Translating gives CASYGSSASNEQFF.

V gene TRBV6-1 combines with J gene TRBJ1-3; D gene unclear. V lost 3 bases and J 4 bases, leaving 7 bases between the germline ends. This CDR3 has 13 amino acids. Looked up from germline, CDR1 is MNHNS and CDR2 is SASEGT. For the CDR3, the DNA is TGTGCCAGCAGTGACGGGTACGGAAACACCATATATTTT. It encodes CASSDGYGNTIYF.

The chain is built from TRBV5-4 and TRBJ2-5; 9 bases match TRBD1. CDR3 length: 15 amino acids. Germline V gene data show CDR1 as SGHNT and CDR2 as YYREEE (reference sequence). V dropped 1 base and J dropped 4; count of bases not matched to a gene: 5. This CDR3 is CASSLPGTGSETQYF. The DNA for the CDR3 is TGTGCCAGCAGCTTGCCCGGGACAGGGTCAGAGACCCAGTACTTC.

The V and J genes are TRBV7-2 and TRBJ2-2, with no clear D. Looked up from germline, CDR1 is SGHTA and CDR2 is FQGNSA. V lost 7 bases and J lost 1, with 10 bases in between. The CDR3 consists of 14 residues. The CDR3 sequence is CASTPPRNTGELFF. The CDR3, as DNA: TGTGCCAGCACCCCCCCGAGGAACACCGGGGAGCTGTTTTTT.

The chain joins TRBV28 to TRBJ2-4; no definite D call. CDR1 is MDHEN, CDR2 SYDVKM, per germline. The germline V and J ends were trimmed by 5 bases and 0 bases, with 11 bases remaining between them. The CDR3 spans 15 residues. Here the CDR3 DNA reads TGTGCCAGCAGTCCCTCTCCTCTAGCCAAAAACATTCAGTACTTC. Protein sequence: CASSPSPLAKNIQYF.

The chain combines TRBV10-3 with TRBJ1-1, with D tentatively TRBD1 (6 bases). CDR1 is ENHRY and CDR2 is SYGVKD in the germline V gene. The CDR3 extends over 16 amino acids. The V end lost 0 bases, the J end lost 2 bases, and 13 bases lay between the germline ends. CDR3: CAISESQGRGNTEAFF. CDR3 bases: TGTGCCATCAGTGAGTCACAGGGTCGTGGAAACACTGAAGCTTTCTTT.

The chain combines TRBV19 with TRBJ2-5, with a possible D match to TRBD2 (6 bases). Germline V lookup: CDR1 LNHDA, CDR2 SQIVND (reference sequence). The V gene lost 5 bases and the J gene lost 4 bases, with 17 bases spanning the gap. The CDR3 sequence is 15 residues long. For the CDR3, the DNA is TGTGCCAGTAGTGGGGGACTCGGGGCCGGAGAGACCCAGTACTTC. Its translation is CASSGGLGAGETQYF.